This T cell receptor beta chain stems from a study of read filtering for tumor transcriptome and immune sequencing. Study background: IR-seq gave about 3.5 to 10.27 million TCR reads per sample; RNA-seq gave about 80 to 1,400.

The germline V gene has CDR1 WSHSY and CDR2 SAAADI. This CDR3 region has 16 residues. Trimming shortened V by 6 bases and J by 3 bases, and 18 bases separated the two germline ends. Sampling of bone marrow took place during active disease in every patient. This clonotype has a count of ten or more. This library used approximately 370 ng RNA and molecular barcoded adaptors spanning alpha/delta and beta/gamma chains. A single record per CDR3 protein comes from TCRdb applying MiXCR to the reads. The table has roughly 68,000 distinct CDR3 sequences, more than 11% seen once. This TCR came from a donor over 35 with multiple myeloma. The rearrangement uses TRBV10-2 and TRBJ2-1; D might be TRBD2 (6 bases). Material: a population of CD138-negative cells sorted from bone marrow. The CDR3 DNA reads as TGCGCCAGCAGCCTCTATAATAGCGGTTTCTACAATGAGCAGTTCTTC. This encodes CASSLYNSGFYNEQFF.